The rows below give T cell receptor beta chains drawn from one sample of a study of cytomegalovirus exposure and HLA in healthy donors. Clones were read by immunoSEQ multiplex PCR, and TCRdb kept only the in-frame ones, dropping some. The data show about 130,000 clones, less than 80% seen once. Input material: PBMCs. All receptors derive from a man aged 35 to 55 in good health and CMV-seropositive. Both conserved end residues are trimmed from each CDR3. Clone sizes are given selectively: once, few, many, or a class where the clone is expanded.

clone_size: .; v_call: TRBV25-1; j_call: TRBJ1-2; cdr3_aa: ASLGWDRGRGYT
clone_size: .; v_call: TRBV5-1; j_call: TRBJ2-7; cdr3_aa: ASSWGTSGTYEQY
clone_size: .; v_call: TRBV7-3; j_call: TRBJ2-7; cdr3_aa: ASSLDRDTYEQY
clone_size: few; v_call: TRBV6-6; j_call: TRBJ1-1; cdr3_aa: ASSYLLQGRNTEAF
clone_size: .; v_call: TRBV7-3; j_call: TRBJ1-6; cdr3_aa: ASSLHDRGRNSPLH
clone_size: .; v_call: TRBV5-1; j_call: TRBJ2-7; cdr3_aa: ASSLIAAAYEQY
clone_size: few; v_call: TRBV14; j_call: TRBJ2-3; cdr3_aa: ASSKSGRRGNTQY
clone_size: few; v_call: TRBV5-6; j_call: TRBJ1-2; cdr3_aa: ASSLGFRGGYT
clone_size: once; v_call: TRBV7-9; j_call: TRBJ1-1; cdr3_aa: ASSLVGGMEAF
clone_size: .; v_call: TRBV27; j_call: TRBJ2-7; cdr3_aa: ASSWGPQSVEQY
clone_size: .; v_call: TRBV5-1; j_call: TRBJ2-2; cdr3_aa: ASSSQGASGTGELF
clone_size: .; v_call: TRBV28; j_call: TRBJ2-1; cdr3_aa: ASSFGGSGDNEQF
clone_size: .; v_call: TRBV5-1; j_call: TRBJ1-1; cdr3_aa: ASFGEVTGNTEAF
clone_size: once; v_call: TRBV4-1; j_call: TRBJ1-6; cdr3_aa: ASSRTGLGSPLH
clone_size: .; v_call: TRBV5-8; j_call: TRBJ2-1; cdr3_aa: ASSSNRDRGDREQF
clone_size: once; v_call: TRBV7-8; j_call: TRBJ1-6; cdr3_aa: ASRVTGVNSPLH
clone_size: once; v_call: TRBV6-5; j_call: TRBJ2-7; cdr3_aa: ASSYREGREQY
clone_size: .; v_call: TRBV30; j_call: TRBJ2-1; cdr3_aa: AWGEASGRLNEQF
clone_size: .; v_call: TRBV6-5; j_call: TRBJ1-2; cdr3_aa: ASSPIGQGDGYT
clone_size: .; v_call: TRBV5-1; j_call: .; cdr3_aa: ASSPTSGRDGEQY
clone_size: .; v_call: TRBV5-1; j_call: TRBJ1-5; cdr3_aa: ASSEGTGGPYSNQPQH
clone_size: .; v_call: TRBV5-4; j_call: TRBJ1-3; cdr3_aa: ASSLVGGYSGNTIY
clone_size: few; v_call: TRBV9; j_call: TRBJ2-7; cdr3_aa: ASSVAGGSLYEQY
clone_size: .; v_call: TRBV5-5; j_call: TRBJ1-1; cdr3_aa: ASSGGYYLLNTEAF
clone_size: .; v_call: TRBV9; j_call: TRBJ2-1; cdr3_aa: ASSLLPGTSGHEQF
clone_size: .; v_call: TRBV19; j_call: TRBJ2-2; cdr3_aa: ASIGLAVYTGELF
clone_size: .; v_call: TRBV6-1; j_call: TRBJ1-2; cdr3_aa: ASSVGQART
clone_size: .; v_call: TRBV7-6; j_call: TRBJ1-3; cdr3_aa: ASSLLARGNTIY
clone_size: .; v_call: TRBV7-8; j_call: TRBJ2-7; cdr3_aa: ASTPPGLASYEQY
clone_size: .; v_call: TRBV18; j_call: TRBJ2-3; cdr3_aa: ASSTRSAGAIDTQY
clone_size: .; v_call: TRBV5-1; j_call: TRBJ2-1; cdr3_aa: ASRPGVTYNEQF
clone_size: .; v_call: TRBV5-4; j_call: TRBJ1-2; cdr3_aa: ASSRTPGQALYGYT
clone_size: .; v_call: TRBV18; j_call: TRBJ2-7; cdr3_aa: ASSPRGGTDTYEQY
clone_size: .; v_call: TRBV29-1; j_call: TRBJ1-1; cdr3_aa: SVGGRRHDEAF
clone_size: once; v_call: TRBV30; j_call: TRBJ2-1; cdr3_aa: AWSRGQGVDEQF
clone_size: .; v_call: TRBV27; j_call: TRBJ1-6; cdr3_aa: ASSFGAYNSPLH
clone_size: .; v_call: TRBV19; j_call: TRBJ1-5; cdr3_aa: ASSTGLDQPQH
clone_size: .; v_call: TRBV7-9; j_call: TRBJ2-3; cdr3_aa: ASSLVVAGGADTQY
clone_size: .; v_call: TRBV5-4; j_call: TRBJ2-7; cdr3_aa: ASSLLERTYEQY
clone_size: .; v_call: TRBV5-6; j_call: TRBJ1-2; cdr3_aa: ASSLASGEGRYT
clone_size: .; v_call: TRBV5-1; j_call: TRBJ2-6; cdr3_aa: ASSSDPQGSGANVLT
clone_size: .; v_call: TRBV27; j_call: TRBJ2-7; cdr3_aa: ASSLSLAVHEQY
clone_size: .; v_call: TRBV2; j_call: TRBJ2-7; cdr3_aa: ASSVPGAYEQY
clone_size: .; v_call: TRBV2; j_call: TRBJ1-6; cdr3_aa: ASGTGTHSPLH
clone_size: .; v_call: TRBV6-1; j_call: TRBJ2-5; cdr3_aa: ASSEAGLTQETQY
clone_size: .; v_call: TRBV15; j_call: TRBJ2-7; cdr3_aa: ATSRDSGTSGLADEQY
clone_size: .; v_call: TRBV21-1; j_call: TRBJ2-7; cdr3_aa: ASSKRHRLAGSYEQY
clone_size: .; v_call: TRBV19; j_call: TRBJ2-7; cdr3_aa: ASSSPPSSRGYYEQY
clone_size: .; v_call: TRBV6-1; j_call: TRBJ1-1; cdr3_aa: ASSVGQGAYSEAF
clone_size: .; v_call: TRBV18; j_call: TRBJ1-2; cdr3_aa: ASSPSAGDGYT
clone_size: .; v_call: TRBV7-9; j_call: TRBJ1-2; cdr3_aa: ASSPRGGDGYT
clone_size: .; v_call: TRBV18; j_call: TRBJ2-4; cdr3_aa: ASSRGARNIQY
clone_size: .; v_call: TRBV10-1; j_call: TRBJ2-7; cdr3_aa: ASSAQRNSYEQY
clone_size: .; v_call: TRBV20-1; j_call: TRBJ1-1; cdr3_aa: SEKTGLEAF
clone_size: .; v_call: TRBV6-5; j_call: TRBJ1-1; cdr3_aa: ASSYQGYTEAF
clone_size: .; v_call: TRBV9; j_call: TRBJ1-1; cdr3_aa: ASSVRGGDTEAF
clone_size: once; v_call: TRBV6-5; j_call: .; cdr3_aa: ASSLLQGRGYEQY
clone_size: .; v_call: TRBV2; j_call: TRBJ1-6; cdr3_aa: ASSGLGLEGSPLH
clone_size: .; v_call: TRBV28; j_call: TRBJ2-1; cdr3_aa: ASSLRASREQF
clone_size: few; v_call: TRBV27; j_call: TRBJ2-7; cdr3_aa: ASSLTLAGVLHEQY